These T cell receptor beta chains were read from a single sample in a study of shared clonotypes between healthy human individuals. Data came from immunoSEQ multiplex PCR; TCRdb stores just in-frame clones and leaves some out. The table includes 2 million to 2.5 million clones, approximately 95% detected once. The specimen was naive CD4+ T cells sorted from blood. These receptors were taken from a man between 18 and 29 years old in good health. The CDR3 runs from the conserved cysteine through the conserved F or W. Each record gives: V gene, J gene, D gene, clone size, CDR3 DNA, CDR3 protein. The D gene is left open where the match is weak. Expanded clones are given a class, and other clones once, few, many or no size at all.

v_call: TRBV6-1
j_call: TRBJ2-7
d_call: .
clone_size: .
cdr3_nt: TGTGCCAACAAGCGAGGGGACGAGCAGTACTTC
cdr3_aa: CANKRGDEQYF

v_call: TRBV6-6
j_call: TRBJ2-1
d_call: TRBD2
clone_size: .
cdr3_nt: TGTGCCAGCAGATCTGTCGCGGGGGGGGTGAATGAGCAGTTCTTC
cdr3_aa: CASRSVAGGVNEQFF

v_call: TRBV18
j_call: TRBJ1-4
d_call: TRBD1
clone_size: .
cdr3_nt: TGTGCCAGCTCAGAGAGACAGGGGGAAGAAAAACTGTTTTTT
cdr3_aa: CASSERQGEEKLFF

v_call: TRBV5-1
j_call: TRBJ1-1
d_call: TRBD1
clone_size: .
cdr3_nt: TGCGCCAGCAGCGCGTGGACAGGGTCGAACACTGAAGCTTTCTTT
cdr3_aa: CASSAWTGSNTEAFF

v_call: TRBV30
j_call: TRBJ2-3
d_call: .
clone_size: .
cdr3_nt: TGTGCCTGGAGTCTATGGTCCACTAGCACAGATACGCAGTATTTT
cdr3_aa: CAWSLWSTSTDTQYF

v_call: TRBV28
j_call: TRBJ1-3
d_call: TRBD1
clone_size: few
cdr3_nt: TGTGCCAGCACGCTACAGGGGACTGGAAACACCATATATTTT
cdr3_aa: CASTLQGTGNTIYF

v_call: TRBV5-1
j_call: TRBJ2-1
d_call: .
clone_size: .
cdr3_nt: TGCGCCAGCAGCGCGGGACCCCAAGGGTATGAGCAGTTCTTC
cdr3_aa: CASSAGPQGYEQFF

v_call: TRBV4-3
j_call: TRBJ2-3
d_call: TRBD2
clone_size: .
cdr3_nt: TGCGCCAGCAGCCCGGGTAGCGGGATAGGCACAGATACGCAGTATTTT
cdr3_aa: CASSPGSGIGTDTQYF

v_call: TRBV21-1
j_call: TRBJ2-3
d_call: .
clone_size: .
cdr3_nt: TGTGCCAGCAGTTTAAGCGGGACATTCTACACAGATACGCAGTATTTT
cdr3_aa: CASSLSGTFYTDTQYF

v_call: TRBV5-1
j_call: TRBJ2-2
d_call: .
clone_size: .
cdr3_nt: TGCGCCAGCAGCCTGGGACGTATCGCGAACACCGGGGAGCTGTTTTTT
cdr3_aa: CASSLGRIANTGELFF

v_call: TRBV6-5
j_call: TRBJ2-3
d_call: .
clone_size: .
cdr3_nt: TGTGCCAGCAGAATGGGATCCGATACGCAGTATTTT
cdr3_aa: CASRMGSDTQYF

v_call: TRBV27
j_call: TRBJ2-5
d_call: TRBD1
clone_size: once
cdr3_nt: TGTGCCAGCAGTTTAAGGACAGGACAAGAGACCCAGTACTTC
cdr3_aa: CASSLRTGQETQYF

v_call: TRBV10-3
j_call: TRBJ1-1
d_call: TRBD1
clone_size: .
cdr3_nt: TGTGCCATCAGACCCACTATTACAGGGGGCGCCCAGTTGAACACTGAAGCTTTCTTT
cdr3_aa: CAIRPTITGGAQLNTEAFF

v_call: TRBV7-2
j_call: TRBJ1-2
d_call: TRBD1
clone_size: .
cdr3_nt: TGTGCCAGCAGCTTAGACCCGGGACAGCCCTATGGCTACACCTTC
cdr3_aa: CASSLDPGQPYGYTF

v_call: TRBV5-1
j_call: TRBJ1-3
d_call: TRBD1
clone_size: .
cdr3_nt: TGCGCCAGCCGACCGACAGGGGCTGGAAACACCATATATTTT
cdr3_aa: CASRPTGAGNTIYF

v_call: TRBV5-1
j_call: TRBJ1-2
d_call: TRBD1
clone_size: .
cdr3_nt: TGCGCCAGCAGCTTCACAGGGGAGGGTGATGGCTACACCTTC
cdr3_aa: CASSFTGEGDGYTF

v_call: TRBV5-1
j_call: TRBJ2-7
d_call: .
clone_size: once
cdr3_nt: TGCGCCAGCGGTATGTATAGCGGAGGGGCCTACGAGCAGTACTTC
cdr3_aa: CASGMYSGGAYEQYF

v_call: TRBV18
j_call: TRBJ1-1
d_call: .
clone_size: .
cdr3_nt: TGTGCCAGCTCACCACCGGCAGGGATACGGAACACTGAAGCTTTCTTT
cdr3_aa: CASSPPAGIRNTEAFF

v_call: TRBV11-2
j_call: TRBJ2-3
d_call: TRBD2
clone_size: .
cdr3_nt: TGTGCCAGCAGCTATGGGACTAGCGGGGGGCAAGCTACGCAGTATTTT
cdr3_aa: CASSYGTSGGQATQYF

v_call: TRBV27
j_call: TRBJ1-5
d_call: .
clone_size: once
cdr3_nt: TGTGCCACCCCGCCTCATCAGCCCCAGCATTTT
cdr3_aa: CATPPHQPQHF

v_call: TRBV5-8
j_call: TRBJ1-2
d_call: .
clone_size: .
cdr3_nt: TGTGCCATCCGTGACAGAGCCAACTATGGCTACACCTTC
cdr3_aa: CAIRDRANYGYTF

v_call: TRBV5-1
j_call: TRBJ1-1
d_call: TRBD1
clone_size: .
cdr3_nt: TGCGCCAGCAGCCAGACAGGGGGTGACACTGAAGCTTTCTTT
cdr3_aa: CASSQTGGDTEAFF

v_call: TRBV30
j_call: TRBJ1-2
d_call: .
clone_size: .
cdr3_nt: TGTGCCTGGAGACCGAGGAGGGTTCGTTTACGAAAAGCTACCTTC
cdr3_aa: CAWRPRRVRLRKATF

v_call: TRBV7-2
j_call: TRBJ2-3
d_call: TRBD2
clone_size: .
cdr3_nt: TGTGCCAGCAGCTTAAGACTAGCGGGAGGGGGCACAGATACGCAGTATTTT
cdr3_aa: CASSLRLAGGGTDTQYF

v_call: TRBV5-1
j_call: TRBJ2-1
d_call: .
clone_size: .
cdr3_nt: TGCGCCAGCAGCCCCTCCTGGGGGGCCCGGGGCAATGAGCAGTTCTTC
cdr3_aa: CASSPSWGARGNEQFF

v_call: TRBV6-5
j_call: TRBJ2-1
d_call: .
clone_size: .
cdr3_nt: TGTGCCAGCAGTTTCCTGGGGCAGGGAAACTACAATGAGCAGTTCTTC
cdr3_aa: CASSFLGQGNYNEQFF

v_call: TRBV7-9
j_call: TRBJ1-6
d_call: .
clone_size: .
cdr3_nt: TGTGCCAGCAGCATCCGGGACCGGTATAATTCACCCCTCCACTTT
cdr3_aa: CASSIRDRYNSPLHF

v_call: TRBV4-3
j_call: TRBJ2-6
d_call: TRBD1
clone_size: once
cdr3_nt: TGCGCCAGCAGCCAGACCCCCTCAGGGGGACACCTCTCTGGGGCCAACGTCCTGACTTTC
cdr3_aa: CASSQTPSGGHLSGANVLTF

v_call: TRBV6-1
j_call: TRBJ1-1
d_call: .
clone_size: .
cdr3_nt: TGTGCCAGCAGTGAAATCTCAGGGAGTGCCACTGAAGCTTTCTTT
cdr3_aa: CASSEISGSATEAFF

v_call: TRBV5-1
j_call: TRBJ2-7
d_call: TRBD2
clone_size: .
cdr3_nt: TGCGCCAGCACCGGTGGGACTAGCGTTTCCTACGAGCAGTACTTC
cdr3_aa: CASTGGTSVSYEQYF

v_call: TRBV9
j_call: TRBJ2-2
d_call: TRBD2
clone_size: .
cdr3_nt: TGTGCCAGCAGCGTAACTAGCGGGGGGCCCGGGGAGCTGTTTTTT
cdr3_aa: CASSVTSGGPGELFF

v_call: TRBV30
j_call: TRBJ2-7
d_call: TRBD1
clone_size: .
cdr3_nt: TGTGCCTCCACCCGGGCGGCAGGGGGCTTTCAGTACTTC
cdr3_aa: CASTRAAGGFQYF

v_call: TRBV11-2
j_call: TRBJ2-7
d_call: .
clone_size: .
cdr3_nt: TGTGCCAGCAGCTTAGACTCGGGAGCGGCACTCTACGAGCAGTACTTC
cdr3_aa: CASSLDSGAALYEQYF